Included here is one T cell receptor (beta chain) sequence, with context. Its cognate antigen has yet to be identified. No much larger clone exists at a distance of one base, and base qualities are not known. This sample is drawn from a study of cytomegalovirus exposure and HLA in healthy donors (dated by TCRdb to 2016 to 2017). About the study as a whole: In an earlier analysis of 587 of the donors, 276 Gb of sequence data and 117 million unique TCR beta sequences from about 190 million T cells were reported. An early release that covered some 640 HLA-typed donors contained about 300 gigabases of sequencing data and approximately 85 million unique TCR sequences. Of the 300 to 500 genotyped donors, 81% were placed in the genetic ancestry cluster associated with self-reported Caucasian donors. The study aimed to test whether cataloging public T cell receptors could reveal signatures of past pathogen exposure. The study profiled the T cell repertoires of about 640 subjects by immunosequencing and related them to cytomegalovirus serostatus. Besides the first cohort of 666 subjects, a separate validation cohort made up of 95 to 150 different subjects was used. To predict cytomegalovirus infection status, the study combined high-throughput TCR immunosequencing, statistical association of individual TCRs with disease status, and machine learning. A later analysis re-analyzed previously published TCR beta repertoires from roughly 690 donors and added high-resolution HLA genotyping to study TCR occurrence patterns. In the later analysis, no new phenotypic data were used to find candidate immune exposures; instead, reliance was placed on TCR beta sequences and their occurrence across donors. An earlier analysis of 587 of the donors used high-throughput TCR beta sequencing to judge whether each TCR beta V gene segment behaved as functional or pseudogenic. Donor age, sex, ethnicity and CMV serostatus were compiled together with the repertoire data. A later genetic analysis took genome-wide SNP genotypes for about 65% of the 666 donors and used that subset as a discovery cohort. All discovery cohort repertoires had been generated using a single sequencing platform. Class I and class II HLA loci were covered by the typing at four-digit resolution. Typing coverage differed by locus: A, B, C, DRB1 and DQB1 were typed in about 629-640 donors, DQA1 in 522, DPA1 in around 610, and DPB1 in roughly 470. About five DR-DQ haplotypes were treated as single units for association and clustering because of strong linkage in the cohort. Among under 450 genotyped donors of the cohort, an average of about 240,000 unique TCR beta nucleotide sequences were sequenced per donor, roughly 18% of them non-productive. The paper as a whole reports these results and caveats: Most CMV-associated TCR beta chains appeared to be HLA-restricted in a later analysis, and the HLA associations seemed to be driven largely by CMV exposure. When HLA alleles, especially DR and DQ, strongly co-occurred, attributing TCR associations to individual alleles was difficult. Compared with equally common non-associated chains, HLA-associated TCR beta chains in a later analysis were more clonally expanded and had lower generation probabilities. Sequencing depth was assumed to be roughly uniform across donors in the presence/absence analyses, though that assumption may not hold. Because the 87-base-pair reads could not distinguish some IMGT-functional V segments, including TRBV6-2 and TRBV6-3, those segments were excluded. According to a later genetic analysis, donors in an Asian-associated ancestry cluster had fewer N-insertions in productive TCRs than the roughly 700-donor mean. Around 16 rarely observed V segments, including chromosome 9 orphons, were excluded from the earlier analysis of about 610 of the donors because counts were too low. A further reported finding was that TCR beta sequences accurately predicted the HLA-A and HLA-B alleles for most subjects in the first cohort. In a later analysis, 16,951 TCR beta sequences were associated with specific HLA alleles at a false discovery rate of 0.05. An earlier analysis of roughly 570 of the donors showed that most TCR beta V segments appeared in productive rearrangements either about 90% or about 30% of the time, which broadly matched IMGT annotations. In a later analysis, several top co-occurrence clusters were reported to appear linked to parvovirus B19, influenza, CMV and Epstein-Barr virus. Most TCR sequences were observed very rarely across donors, whereas some public TCRs were present in many individuals. This cohort had only TCR beta chains sequenced, and the lack of alpha or paired-chain data limited which features could be detected. According to the authors, the approach could potentially be generalized to other disease states and immunological phenotypes. For the cohort, immune exposure information was limited to CMV serostatus. A later analysis found that TCR association rates varied across HLA loci, with DRB1 alleles showing the most associated TCRs and HLA-C alleles the fewest. Correlated functional status among segregating V segments might be attributable to linkage disequilibrium, but an unknown experimental factor could not be ruled out. An association between a missense DCLRE1C variant and V-gene and J-gene trimming of TCR beta chains was found in a later genetic analysis and replicated in an independent cohort. In the study, 150 to 200 TCR beta chains were listed as associated with cytomegalovirus. HLA typing was unavailable for some donors at each locus, so association tests used only the typed subset. The classifier was reported to diagnose cytomegalovirus status with high specificity and sensitivity in both the original cohort and the validation cohort. The sequencing pipeline was judged likely to have produced a cluster of highly shared sequence variants as a technical artifact. A few of the identified cytomegalovirus-associated TCR beta chains were confirmed in vitro to be specific for cytomegalovirus antigens.

V has 3 bases trimmed and J has 9 bases trimmed; junction bases matching no gene number 7. Inclusive of the bounding cysteine and phenylalanine, the CDR3 is 14 residues long. Of the read, only the CDR3 DNA is kept; its 42 bases are in frame from base 1. CDR1 and CDR2 are read off the germline V gene (reference sequence) as LNHDA and SQIVND. The method was the immunoSEQ multiplex PCR assay. For the multiplex PCR, a mixture combining 60 forward primers for TCR Vbeta segments and 13 reverse primers for TCR Jbeta segments was used. The CDR3 region of rearranged TCR beta genes was amplified from genomic DNA with a multiplex PCR assay. The Illumina HiSeq System was used to sequence the amplified TCR beta libraries as 87-base-pair reads. The original pipeline was this. Across the roughly 670 repertoires, a later analysis counted approximately 75 million unique TCR beta chains, roughly 11 million of which were shared by at least two donors. Raw reads were error-corrected and collapsed into unique sequences by a nearest-neighbor algorithm in which closely related sequences were merged to remove PCR and sequencing errors. V, D and J gene segments were assigned by aligning CDR3 sequences to IMGT reference sequences. For a sequence to be retained, a match of at least six nucleotides to both a V gene segment and a J gene segment was required. A rearrangement counted as productive if the CDR3 had no stop codons and remained in frame with V and J, and every other rearrangement counted as non-productive. Following IMGT convention, CDR3 was defined as the stretch from the second conserved V-encoded cysteine to the conserved J-encoded phenylalanine. The earlier analysis of about 610 of the donors excluded any sequence lacking an unambiguous match to a single V gene segment. In an earlier analysis of approximately 560 of the donors, a V segment was called functional when productive rearrangements were above 56.7%, and segregating when the standard deviation between donors exceeded 5%. A statistical classification framework was built for diagnosing cytomegalovirus status from the catalog of TCR beta chain sequences. In a later analysis, V and J genes were assigned by comparing TCR nucleotide sequences against IMGT/GENE-DB human TR gene sequences. The TCRdist pipeline was used in a later analysis to assign CDR3 sequences and most-parsimonious VDJ recombination scenarios. A later analysis defined each TCR beta chain by its CDR3 amino acid sequence plus V-gene family, and excluded reads lacking a unique V-gene family. A later analysis removed several hundred highly shared, low-generation-probability nucleotide sequences to deal with suspected cross-contamination and a sequencing artifact. A later analysis calculated a clonal expansion index for each public chain from normalized within-repertoire ranks of inferred template counts. Generation probabilities in a later analysis came from a VDJ recombination model fitted to out-of-frame rearrangements, and those results were checked against IGoR. A later analysis scored TCR-TCR, TCR-HLA and TCR-CMV co-occurrence with hypergeometric tests, applying a repertoire-size bias correction to TCR pairs. In a later analysis, false discovery rates were estimated by permuting HLA or CMV assignments 20 times. A later analysis grouped co-occurring TCRs with DBSCAN, adding TCRdist sequence similarity when clustering within HLA-allele-positive subsets. For co-occurrence clustering, repertoires with fewer than 30,000 or more than 120,000 public chains were excluded, along with five or six repertoires with anomalous nucleotide sharing. TCRdb retrieved this table from immuneACCESS and kept in-frame rearrangements only. Not all clones are present; in checked studies, unresolved V genes account for under half, and no reason is known for the remainder. V and J calls and clone size are those listed in that table; D and trimming were worked out from the DNA. Across this sample there are around 97,000 clones, with around a tenth seen only once. The top ten hold about 5% of the sample.

In total, just over 650 healthy bone marrow donors made up the cohort. All cohort members were sampled while nominally healthy, although unrecorded immune exposures were likely present. The donor tested CMV seropositive and was one of the 289 seropositive cohort members. Each donor provided a peripheral blood sample, and peripheral blood mononuclear cells were used for TCR beta sequencing. Genomic DNA was extracted from the blood cell samples with the Qiagen DNeasy Blood Extraction Kit. The sample comprised PBMCs. The chain was built from TRBV19 and TRBJ2-1, and TRBD1 aligns with 8 junction nucleotides. The receptor's source is a man aged 45-65 years in good health and CMV-seropositive. The CDR3 region reads CASSIRRGRVEQFF. The bases are TGTGCCAGTAGTATTCGCAGGGGGCGCGTTGAGCAGTTCTTC.